This T cell receptor (beta chain) originates from a study of cytotoxic CD8 clonotypes in ibrutinib-treated CLL. V trimming: 1 base; J trimming: 7 bases; junction bases outside the gene matches: 12. The CDR3 extends over 16 amino acids. Germline V gene sequence: CDR1 LNHNV, CDR2 YYDKDF (reference sequence). Generated by immunoSEQ multiplex PCR, the TCRdb table keeps only in-frame clones and is missing some. This table has about 300,000 clones, approximately 79% appearing once. This TCR was recovered from a human donor with chronic lymphocytic leukemia. This chain connects TRBV15 to TRBJ2-7; 8 nucleotides line up with TRBD2. Sequenced here: PBMCs, sampled at disease progression, from a patient treated with ibrutinib. The chain's CDR3 is CATSRVGLRGAGEQYF. CDR3 sequence (DNA): TGTGCCACCAGCAGAGTTGGATTGCGGGGGGCGGGAGAGCAGTACTTC.